This TCR beta chain was sequenced during a study of shared clonotypes between healthy human individuals. From germline, CDR1 is GTSNPN and CDR2 SVGIG (reference sequence). V lost 4 bases and J 7 bases, leaving 10 bases between the germline ends. The CDR3 is 11 residues long. The method was immunoSEQ multiplex PCR; TCRdb's version includes in-frame clones alone and lacks a portion of them. This sample yields over 400,000 clones, of which roughly 80% are seen a single time; approximately 11% belongs to the top ten. Every donor, a Caucasian adult, lived in Nashville, Tennessee. V and J are TRBV30 and TRBJ1-1, with D possibly TRBD1 on 5 matching bases. The source material was PBMCs. This sequence originates from a woman aged 40-49 years in good health. Some clones in this sample may be carry-over from other donors' samples. CDR3 residues: CAWNRQSEAFF. The CDR3 nucleotides are TGTGCCTGGAACAGACAGAGTGAAGCTTTCTTT.